This TCR beta chain was found in a study of T cell responses to AZD1222 COVID-19 vaccine. Study-level results: The study reported that nearly half of spike-specific TCRs target unmutated variant regions. Donors in the cohort were predominantly white British and more often female, and clonal diversity was possibly underestimated. Spike-specific TCR breadth and depth were elevated following two AZD1222 doses. Repertoires were sampled only after the peak T cell response.

Assay: immunoSEQ multiplex PCR; the TCRdb copy retains only in-frame clones and omits some. The sample consists of about 140,000 clones, about 90% of them appearing once. The CDR3 consists of 11 residues. CDR1 is SGHAT, CDR2 FQNNGV, per germline. V was shortened by 5 bases and J by 9 bases, with 11 bases between the two germline ends. Details on this clone: Its antigen is currently unknown.

This sample comprised peripheral blood, obtained 28 days after the second dose of the MenACWY control vaccine. The chain has TRBV11-2 and TRBJ2-7; weak D call: TRBD2 (5 bases). The source of this sequence is an adult who received the MenACWY meningococcal vaccine as a control. The CDR3 DNA follows: TGTGCCAGCAGCAGTAGCGTAGGGCAGTACTTC. Translation: CASSSSVGQYF.